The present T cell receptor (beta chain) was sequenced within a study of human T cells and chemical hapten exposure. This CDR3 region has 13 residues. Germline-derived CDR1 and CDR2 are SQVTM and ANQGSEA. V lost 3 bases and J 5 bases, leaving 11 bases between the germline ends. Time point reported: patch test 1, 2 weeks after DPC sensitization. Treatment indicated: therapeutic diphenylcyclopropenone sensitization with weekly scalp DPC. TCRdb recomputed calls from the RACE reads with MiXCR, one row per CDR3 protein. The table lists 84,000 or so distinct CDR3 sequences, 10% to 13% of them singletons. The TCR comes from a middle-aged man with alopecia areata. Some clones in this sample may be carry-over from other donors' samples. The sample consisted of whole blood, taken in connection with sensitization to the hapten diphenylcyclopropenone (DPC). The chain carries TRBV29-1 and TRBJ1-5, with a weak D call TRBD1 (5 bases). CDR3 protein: CSVDGGGDQPQHF. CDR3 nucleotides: TGCAGCGTTGATGGGGGGGGGGATCAGCCCCAGCATTTT.